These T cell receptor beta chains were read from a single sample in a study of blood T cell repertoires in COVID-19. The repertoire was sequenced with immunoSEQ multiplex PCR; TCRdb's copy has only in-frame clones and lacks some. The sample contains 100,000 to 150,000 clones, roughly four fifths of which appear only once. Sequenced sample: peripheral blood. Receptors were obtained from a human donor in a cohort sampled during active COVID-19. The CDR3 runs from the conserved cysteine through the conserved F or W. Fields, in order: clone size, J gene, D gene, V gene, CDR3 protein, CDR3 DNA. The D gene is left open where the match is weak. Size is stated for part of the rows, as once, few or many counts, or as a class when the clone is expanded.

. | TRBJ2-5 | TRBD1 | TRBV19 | CASSMAGTGTETQYF | TGTGCCAGTAGTATGGCCGGGACAGGGACAGAGACCCAGTACTTC
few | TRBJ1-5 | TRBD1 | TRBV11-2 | CASSRDRDQPQHF | TGTGCCAGCAGCCGAGACAGGGATCAGCCCCAGCATTTT
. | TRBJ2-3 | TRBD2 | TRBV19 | CASSMGTSGITDTQYF | TGTGCCAGTAGTATGGGAACTAGCGGGATCACAGATACGCAGTATTTT
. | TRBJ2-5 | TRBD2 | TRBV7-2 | CASSPGGRGGGETQYF | TGTGCCAGCTCCCCTGGAGGCCGGGGGGGCGGTGAGACCCAGTACTTC
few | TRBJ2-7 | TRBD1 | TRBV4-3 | CASSADRGVEQYF | TGCGCCAGCAGCGCCGACAGGGGAGTTGAGCAGTACTTC
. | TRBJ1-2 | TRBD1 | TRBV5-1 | CASSWTGGADDGYTF | TGCGCCAGCAGCTGGACAGGGGGCGCGGATGATGGCTACACCTTC
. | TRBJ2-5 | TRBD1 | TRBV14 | CASSLQGAKTQYF | TGTGCCAGCAGCCTGCAGGGGGCCAAGACCCAGTACTTC
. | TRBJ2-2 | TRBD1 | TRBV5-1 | CATAPGTGNTGELFF | TGCGCCACCGCCCCCGGGACAGGGAACACCGGGGAGCTGTTTTTT
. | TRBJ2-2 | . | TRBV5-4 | CASSLGAGHRNTGELFF | TGTGCCAGCAGCTTGGGTGCAGGACACAGAAACACCGGGGAGCTGTTTTTT
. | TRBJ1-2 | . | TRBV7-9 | CASSQTSGGYTF | TGTGCCAGCAGCCAAACTTCGGGTGGCTACACCTTC
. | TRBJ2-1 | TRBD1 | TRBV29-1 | CSVMDRGRFPSYNEQFF | TGCAGCGTGATGGACAGGGGAAGATTCCCCTCCTACAATGAGCAGTTCTTC
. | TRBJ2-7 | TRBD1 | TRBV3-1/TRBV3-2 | CASSLSATGQGAEQYF | TGTGCCAGCAGCCTGTCAGCGACGGGACAGGGGGCCGAGCAGTACTTC
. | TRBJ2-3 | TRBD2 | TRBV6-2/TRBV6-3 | CASSQIAGTDTQYF | TGTGCCAGCAGTCAGATAGCGGGGACAGATACGCAGTATTTT
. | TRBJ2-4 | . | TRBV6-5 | CASSGSGGNIQYF | TGTGCCAGCAGCGGGAGTGGGGGGAACATTCAGTACTTC
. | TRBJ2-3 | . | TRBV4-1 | CATAPTGALRDTQYF | TGCGCCACTGCGCCGACAGGAGCCCTTCGGGATACGCAGTATTTT
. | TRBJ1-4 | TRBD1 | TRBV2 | CASSRTGTAIEKLFF | TGTGCCAGCAGTCGGACAGGGACGGCTATTGAAAAACTGTTTTTT
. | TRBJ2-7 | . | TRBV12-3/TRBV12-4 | CASSPDSSYEQYF | TGTGCCAGCAGCCCGGACAGCAGCTACGAGCAGTACTTC
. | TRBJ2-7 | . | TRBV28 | CASRPGSSYEQYF | TGTGCCAGCAGGCCTGGGAGCTCCTACGAGCAGTACTTC
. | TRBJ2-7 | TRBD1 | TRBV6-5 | CASRRQGSSYEQYF | TGTGCCAGCAGAAGACAGGGCAGCTCCTACGAGCAGTACTTC
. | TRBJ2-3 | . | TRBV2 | CASSGESTDTQYF | TGTGCCAGCAGCGGGGAGAGCACAGATACGCAGTATTTT
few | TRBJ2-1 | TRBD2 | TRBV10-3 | CAITGGGRDEQFF | TGTGCCATCACTGGCGGGGGGCGGGATGAGCAGTTCTTC
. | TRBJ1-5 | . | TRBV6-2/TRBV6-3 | CASSGRGNRFNQPQHF | TGTGCCAGCAGCGGGAGGGGAAATCGGTTTAATCAGCCCCAGCATTTT
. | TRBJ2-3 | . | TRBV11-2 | CASSGRLDSTDTQYF | TGTGCCAGCAGCGGAAGACTGGATAGCACAGATACGCAGTATTTT
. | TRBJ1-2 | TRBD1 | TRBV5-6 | CASSPGTGEHTF | TGTGCCAGCAGCCCCGGGACAGGTGAACACACCTTC
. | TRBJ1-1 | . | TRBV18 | CASSPFYAGQNTEAFF | TGTGCCAGCTCACCTTTTTATGCCGGACAGAACACTGAAGCTTTCTTT
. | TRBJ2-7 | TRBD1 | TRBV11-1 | CASTHQGVEAYEQYF | TGTGCCAGCACCCATCAGGGGGTAGAGGCCTACGAGCAGTACTTC
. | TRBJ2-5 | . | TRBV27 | CASRARQETQYF | TGTGCCAGCAGAGCGAGACAAGAGACCCAGTACTTC
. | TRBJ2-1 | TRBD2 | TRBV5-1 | CASSLVSGGFDNEQFF | TGCGCCAGCAGCTTGGTTAGCGGGGGGTTTGACAATGAGCAGTTCTTC
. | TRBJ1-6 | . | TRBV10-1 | CASSSGNSPLHF | TGCGCCAGCAGTTCTGGCAATTCACCCCTCCACTTT
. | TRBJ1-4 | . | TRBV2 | CASTKGLGEKLFF | TGTGCCAGCACGAAGGGGCTGGGTGAAAAACTGTTTTTT
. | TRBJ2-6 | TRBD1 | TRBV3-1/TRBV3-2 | CASSQGTGSGANVLTF | TGTGCCAGCAGCCAAGGGACAGGGTCCGGGGCCAACGTCCTGACTTTC
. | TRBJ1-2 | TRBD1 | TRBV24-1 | CATSDSSLRGPNYGYTF | TGTGCCACCAGTGATTCCTCCTTGAGGGGGCCCAACTATGGCTACACCTTC
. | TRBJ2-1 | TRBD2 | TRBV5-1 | CASSNRGSGVGRSSYNEQFF | TGCGCCAGCAGCAACCGGGGAAGCGGGGTAGGGCGGAGTTCCTACAATGAGCAGTTCTTC
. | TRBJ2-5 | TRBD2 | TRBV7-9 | CASAGGPVETQYF | TGTGCCAGCGCGGGGGGGCCGGTAGAGACCCAGTACTTC
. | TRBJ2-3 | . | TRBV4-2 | CASSRGDGEDTQYF | TGTGCCAGCAGCCGGGGGGACGGCGAAGATACGCAGTATTTT
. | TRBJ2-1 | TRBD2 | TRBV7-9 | CASRVLAGGREFF | TGTGCCAGCAGGGTACTAGCGGGGGGCCGGGAGTTCTTC
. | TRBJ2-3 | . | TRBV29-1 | CSVPQGDTQYF | TGCAGCGTTCCCCAGGGGGATACGCAGTATTTT
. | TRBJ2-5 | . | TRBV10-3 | CAISGGLSQETQYF | TGTGCCATCAGTGGGGGACTGTCCCAAGAGACCCAGTACTTC
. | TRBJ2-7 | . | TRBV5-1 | CASSHQQGVTYEQYF | TGCGCCAGCAGCCACCAGCAGGGTGTTACCTACGAGCAGTACTTC
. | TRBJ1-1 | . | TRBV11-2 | CASQRAENTEAFF | TGTGCCAGCCAGAGGGCAGAGAACACTGAAGCTTTCTTT
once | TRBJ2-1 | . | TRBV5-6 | CASSLARQGDNEQFF | TGTGCCAGCAGCTTGGCTAGGCAGGGCGACAATGAGCAGTTCTTC
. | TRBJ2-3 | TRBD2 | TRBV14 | CASSQGLTSGGTDTQYF | TGTGCCAGCAGCCAAGGCCTTACTAGCGGGGGCACAGATACGCAGTATTTT
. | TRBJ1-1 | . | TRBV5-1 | CASGPGTLNTEAFF | TGCGCCAGCGGTCCCGGGACATTGAACACTGAAGCTTTCTTT
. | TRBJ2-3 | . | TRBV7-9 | CASSLGVSTDTQYF | TGTGCCAGCAGCTTGGGAGTTAGCACAGATACGCAGTATTTT
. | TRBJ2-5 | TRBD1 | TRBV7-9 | CASSLGGQGGRETQYF | TGTGCCAGCAGCTTAGGGGGACAGGGAGGGCGAGAGACCCAGTACTTC
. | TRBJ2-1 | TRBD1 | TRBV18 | CASSPGTDYNEQFF | TGTGCCAGCTCACCTGGGACAGACTACAATGAGCAGTTCTTC